The 5 T cell receptor beta chains below all came from one sample that was sequenced in a study of preoperative IRX-2 immunotherapy in early breast cancer (dated 2019 in TCRdb). In the paper's terms, the treatment or condition label means: preoperative locoregional IRX-2 cytokine immunotherapy. The library was generated by the immunoSEQ multiplex PCR assay. TCRdb stores this immuneACCESS table with in-frame sequences only. Part of the clones is absent; in the studies checked, under half of the shortfall reflects unresolved V genes, and no reason is known for the rest. This sample gives more than 30,000 clones in total; 85% to 90% of them show up just once. Roughly 1.6% of the sample comes from the top ten. Specimen: tumor tissue, collected after IRX-2 immunotherapy. These receptors were collected from a human donor with breast cancer.

V gene TRBV28 combines with J gene TRBJ1-4; perhaps TRBD1 as D (6 bases). Germline values: CDR1 MDHEN, CDR2 SYDVKM. The CDR3 has 17 amino acids. V was trimmed by 2 bases and J by 0 bases, leaving 13 bases between them. The CDR3 sequence: CASSLRAGAATNEKLFF. CDR3 in DNA: TGTGCCAGCAGTTTACGGGCAGGGGCAGCAACTAATGAAAAACTGTTTTTT.

This chain uses TRBV6-8 with TRBJ2-1, with 12 bases matching TRBD2. V gave up 6 bases and J gave up 5 bases; unmatched junction bases: 5. The length of the CDR3 is 15 residues. In germline, CDR1 is MNHGY, CDR2 SAAAGT. CDR3 region: CASRRLAGDDNEQFF. The DNA for the CDR3 is TGTGCCAGCAGGAGACTAGCGGGAGACGACAATGAGCAGTTCTTC.

The chain is built from TRBV6-8 and TRBJ1-3; 10 bases fit TRBD1. V dropped 5 bases and J dropped 3; count of bases not matched to a gene: 4. CDR3 length equals 15 residues. In germline, CDR1 is MNHGY, CDR2 SAAAGT. CDR3 nucleotide sequence: TGTGCCAGCAGTCTAGGGACAGGGGTTGGAAACACCATATATTTT. Translation: CASSLGTGVGNTIYF.

The rearrangement links TRBV11-3 to TRBJ2-1; 7 nucleotides line up with TRBD2. Germline V lookup: CDR1 SGHNT, CDR2 YENEEA. The CDR3 sequence is 15 residues long. V was pared by 5 bases and J by 6 bases, with 10 bases of the junction left unmatched. The CDR3 coding sequence is TGTGCCAGCAGCCTGAGCGGGGCAAACGCCAATGAGCAGTTCTTC. Protein: CASSLSGANANEQFF.

The chain employs TRBV30 and TRBJ1-4; D remains ambiguous. The V gene's germline CDR1 is GTSNPN and CDR2 SVGIG (reference sequence). Trimming left V 1 base short and J 6 bases short, with 12 bases between. CDR3 length: 14 amino acids. This CDR3 reads CAWSASIIHEKLFF. CDR3 coding DNA: TGTGCCTGGAGTGCCTCAATAATTCATGAAAAACTGTTTTTT.